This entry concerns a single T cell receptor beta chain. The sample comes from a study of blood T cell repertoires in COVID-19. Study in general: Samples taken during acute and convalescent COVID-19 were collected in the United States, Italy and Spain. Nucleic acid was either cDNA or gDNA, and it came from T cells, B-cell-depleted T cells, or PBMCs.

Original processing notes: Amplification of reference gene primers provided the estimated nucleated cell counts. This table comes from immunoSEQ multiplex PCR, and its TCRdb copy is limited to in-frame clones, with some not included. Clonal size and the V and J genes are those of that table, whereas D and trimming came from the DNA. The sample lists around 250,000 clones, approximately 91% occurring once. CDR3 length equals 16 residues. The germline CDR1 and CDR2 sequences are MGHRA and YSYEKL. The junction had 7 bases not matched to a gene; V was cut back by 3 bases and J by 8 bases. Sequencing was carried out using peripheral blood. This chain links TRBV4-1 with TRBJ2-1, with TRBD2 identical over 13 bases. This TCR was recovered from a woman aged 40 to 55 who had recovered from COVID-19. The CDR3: CASSQLGLAGADEQFF. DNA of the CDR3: TGCGCCAGCAGCCAGCTTGGACTAGCGGGAGCAGATGAGCAGTTCTTC.